Listed here are 13 T cell receptor beta chains from one sample, sequenced in a study of blood T cells in healthy people across ages. Then a second PCR, running about 6 to 11 cycles, was carried out with a sample-barcoded 5' primer and a J-beta primer mix. From the 5' RACE reads, TCRdb called clonotypes with MiXCR, one entry per CDR3 protein. Among about 500,000 distinct CDR3 sequences listed, around 24% were seen once. These data were also filed under a second study, of T cells of mothers and their children.

The specimen was blood. The receptors come from a boy under 18 in good health.

V and J are TRBV7-9 and TRBJ2-5, with D possibly called TRBD1 or TRBD2 (5 bases each). Trimming stripped 5 bases from V and 6 bases from J, with 16 bases between. CDR1 and CDR2 (germline): SEHNR, FQNEAQ (reference sequence). The CDR3 spans 14 residues. CDR3 region: CASSHGGTVKTQYF. CDR3 nucleotides: TGTGCCAGCAGCCACGGTGGGACCGTGAAGACCCAGTACTTC.

CDR3 in amino acids: CASKTRGSTGELFF. The CDR3 DNA reads TGTGCCAGCAAGACCAGGGGGTCCACCGGGGAGCTGTTTTTT. The chain uses TRBV7-2 and TRBJ2-2, with 7 bases matching TRBD1. The CDR3 length is 14 residues. CDR1 SGHTA and CDR2 FQGNSA come from the germline V gene. With V trimmed by 7 bases and J by 4 bases, 6 bases remained unmatched.

The V and J genes are TRBV29-1 and TRBJ2-1; 7 bases match TRBD2. The V segment lost 4 bases and the J segment 10 bases; nucleotides outside the gene matches: 10. Per the germline V gene, CDR1 is SQVTM and CDR2 is ANQGSEA. The length of the CDR3 is 13 residues. DNA for the CDR3: TGCAGCGTTGGGGAGTTAGCGGGTCAGGAGCAGTTCTTC. Translating gives CSVGELAGQEQFF.

This clonotype was recorded only once. The chain is built from TRBV7-9 and TRBJ1-4, with 8 bases that match TRBD1. After removal of 5 bases from V and 10 bases from J, the junction contained 15 bases not matched to a gene. In germline, CDR1 is SEHNR, CDR2 FQNEAQ (reference sequence). CDR3 length: 16 amino acids. CDR3 DNA: TGTGCCAGCAGCACACCGGGACAGGCCGGGCGTGGAAAACTGTTTTTT. It specifies CASSTPGQAGRGKLFF.

This clonotype was seen only a few times. Without the conserved terminal phenylalanine or tryptophan, this CDR3 likely stems from a read error. V usage is TRBV4-3 and J usage is TRBJ1-4; no clear D. Trimming stripped 4 bases from V and 8 bases from J, with 17 bases between. Germline V gives CDR1 LGHNA, CDR2 YSLEER. The CDR3 covers 15 residues. The DNA for the CDR3 is TGCGCCAGCAGCCCCCCGGGGTCTCTAGGGGAAAAACTGTTTCTT. This sequence encodes CASSPPGSLGEKLFL.

This clonotype was seen more than once but under ten times. The genes are TRBV2 and TRBJ2-5; TRBD2 matches 8 bases. Germline V gene lookup returns CDR1 SNHLY and CDR2 FYNNEI. Trimming removed 6 bases from V and 5 bases from J; junction bases left unmatched: 2. The CDR3 covers 12 residues. In DNA, the CDR3 is TGTGCCAGCAGGCGGGAGGAGGAGACCCAGTACTTC. Its translation is CASRREEETQYF.

This clonotype has just a few counts. One junction end disagrees with the germline gene, perhaps due to a read error. The chain links TRBV4-3 to TRBJ2-5; 7 bases are shared with TRBD2. This CDR3 spans 15 amino acids. Germline V gene sequence: CDR1 LGHNA, CDR2 YSLEER. For the CDR3, the DNA is TGCGCCAGCAGCCCGGGGGGTACCTCCCTAGAGATCCAGTACTTC. As protein: CASSPGGTSLEIQYF.

This clonotype was recorded many times. The genes are TRBV3-1 and TRBJ1-5, with D maybe TRBD1 (5 bases). CDR1 and CDR2 from the germline V gene are LGHDT and YNNKEL (reference sequence). Trimming shortened V by 0 bases and J by 2 bases, and 11 bases separated the two germline ends. The CDR3 has 16 amino acids. In nucleotides, the CDR3 is TGTGCCAGCAGCCAAGAGTTCAGGGAAGGCAATCAGCCCCAGCATTTT. This translates into CASSQEFREGNQPQHF.

In this sample, this clonotype turned up a few times. The chain links TRBV25-1 to TRBJ2-3, with no clear D. CDR3 size: 13 residues. Germline CDR1 MGHDK, CDR2 SYGVNS. The germline V and J ends were trimmed by 2 bases and 0 bases, with 3 bases remaining between them. CDR3 sequence (DNA): TGTGCCAGCAGTGAACCCAGCACAGATACGCAGTATTTT. Protein product: CASSEPSTDTQYF.

The rearrangement joins TRBV9 to TRBJ2-5; D may match TRBD1 or TRBD2 (5 bases each). V was clipped by 0 bases and J by 5 bases, with 11 bases between them. Germline V gives CDR1 SGDLS, CDR2 YYNGEE. CDR3 length: 14 residues. The CDR3 here is CASSVDGGVETQYF. CDR3 in DNA: TGTGCCAGCAGCGTAGATGGGGGAGTGGAGACCCAGTACTTC.

This clonotype has a handful of counts. This chain connects TRBV15 to TRBJ2-5; no clear D gene. Near its end, the DNA agrees better with TRBJ2-1, so the J call may be wrong. CDR1 LNHNV and CDR2 YYDKDF come from the germline V gene (reference sequence). The CDR3 has 15 amino acids. The CDR3 sequence: CATSRVGYGLNEQFF. The CDR3, as DNA: TGTGCCACCAGCAGGGTGGGTTACGGGTTAAATGAGCAGTTCTTC.

The chain joins TRBV20-1 to TRBJ2-5; D remains ambiguous. Looked up from germline, CDR1 is DFQATT and CDR2 is SNEGSKA (reference sequence). CDR3 length: 15 amino acids. Trimming shortened V by 3 bases and J by 0 bases, and 14 bases separated the two germline ends. The CDR3 nucleotides are TGCAGTGCTAGTAGATTGGGCGTAGACCAAGAGACCCAGTACTTC. Its translation is CSASRLGVDQETQYF.

A note on this clonotype: A much larger clone differs from this one at a single base, so this may be a read error. The chain employs TRBV2 and TRBJ2-7; D perhaps matches TRBD2 (5 bases). Germline CDR1 reads SNHLY; CDR2 reads FYNNEI. Trimming took 6 bases from V and 9 from J, leaving 15 bases between them. The CDR3 runs 12 residues. CDR3: CASSPDEGRQYF. CDR3 in DNA: TGTGCCAGCAGCCCAGACGAGGGTCGGCAGTACTTC.